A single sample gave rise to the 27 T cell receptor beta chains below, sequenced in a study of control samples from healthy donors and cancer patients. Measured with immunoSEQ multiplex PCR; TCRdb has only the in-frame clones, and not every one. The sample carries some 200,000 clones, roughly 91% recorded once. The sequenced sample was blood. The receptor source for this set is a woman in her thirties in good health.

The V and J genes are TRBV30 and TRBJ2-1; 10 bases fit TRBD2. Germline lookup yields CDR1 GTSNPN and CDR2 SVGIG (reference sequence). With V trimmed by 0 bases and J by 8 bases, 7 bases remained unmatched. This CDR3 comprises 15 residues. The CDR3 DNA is TGTGCCTGGAGTGTGCTAGCGGGAGTCTTGGATGAGCAGTTCTTC. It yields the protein CAWSVLAGVLDEQFF.

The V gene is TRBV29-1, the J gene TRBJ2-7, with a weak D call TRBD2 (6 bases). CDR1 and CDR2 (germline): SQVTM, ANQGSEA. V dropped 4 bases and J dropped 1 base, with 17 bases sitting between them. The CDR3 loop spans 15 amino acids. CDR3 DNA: TGCAGCGTTGTTGTCGGGAGTTTTAGGTCCTACGAGCAGTACTTC. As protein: CSVVVGSFRSYEQYF.

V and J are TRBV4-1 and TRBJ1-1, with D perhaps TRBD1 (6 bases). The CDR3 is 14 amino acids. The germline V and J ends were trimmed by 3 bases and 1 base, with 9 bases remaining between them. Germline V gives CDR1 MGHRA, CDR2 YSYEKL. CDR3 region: CASSQRGQNTEAFF. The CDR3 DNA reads TGCGCCAGCAGCCAGAGGGGACAGAACACTGAAGCTTTCTTT.

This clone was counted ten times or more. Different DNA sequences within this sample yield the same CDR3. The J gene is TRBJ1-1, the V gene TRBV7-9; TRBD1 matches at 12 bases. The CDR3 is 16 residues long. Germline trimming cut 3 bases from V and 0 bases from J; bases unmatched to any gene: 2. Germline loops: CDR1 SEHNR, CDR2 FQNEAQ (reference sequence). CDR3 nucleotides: TGTGCCAGCAGCTTGGGGACAGGGGGCGTGAACACTGAAGCTTTCTTT. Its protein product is CASSLGTGGVNTEAFF.

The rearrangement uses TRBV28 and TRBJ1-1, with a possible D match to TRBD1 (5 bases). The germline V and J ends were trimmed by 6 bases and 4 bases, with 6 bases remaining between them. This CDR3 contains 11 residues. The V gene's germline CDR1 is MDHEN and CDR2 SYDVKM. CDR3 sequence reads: CASRTVTEAFF. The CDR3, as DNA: TGTGCCAGCAGGACAGTCACTGAAGCTTTCTTT.

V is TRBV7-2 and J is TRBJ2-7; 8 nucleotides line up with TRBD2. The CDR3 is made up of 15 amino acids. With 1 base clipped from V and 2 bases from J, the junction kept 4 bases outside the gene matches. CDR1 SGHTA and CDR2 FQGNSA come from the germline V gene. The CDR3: CASSLELAVPYEQYF. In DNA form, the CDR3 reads TGTGCCAGCAGCTTAGAACTAGCGGTACCCTACGAGCAGTACTTC.

CDR3 nucleotide sequence: TGTGCCAGCAGCTTAGAGTTGTTGGACTATGGCTACACCTTC. It encodes CASSLELLDYGYTF. V and J are TRBV7-9 and TRBJ1-2; D is undetermined. The ends were cut back, 1 base at V and 3 bases at J, with 9 bases in the middle. Germline V gene sequence: CDR1 SEHNR, CDR2 FQNEAQ (reference sequence). CDR3 size: 14 residues.

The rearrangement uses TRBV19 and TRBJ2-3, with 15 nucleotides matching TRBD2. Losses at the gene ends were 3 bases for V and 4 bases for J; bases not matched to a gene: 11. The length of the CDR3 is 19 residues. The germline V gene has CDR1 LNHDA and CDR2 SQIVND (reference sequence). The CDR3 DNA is TGTGCCAGTAGTATCCTTGGACTAGCGGGGGGGCTTAGGGCAGATACGCAGTATTTT. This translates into CASSILGLAGGLRADTQYF.

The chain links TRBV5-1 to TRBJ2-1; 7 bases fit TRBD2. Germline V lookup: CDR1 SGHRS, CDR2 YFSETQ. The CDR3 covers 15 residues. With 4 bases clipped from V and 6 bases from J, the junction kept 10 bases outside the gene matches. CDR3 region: CASSLWGEGPNEQFF. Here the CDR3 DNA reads TGCGCCAGCAGCCTTTGGGGGGAGGGCCCCAATGAGCAGTTCTTC.

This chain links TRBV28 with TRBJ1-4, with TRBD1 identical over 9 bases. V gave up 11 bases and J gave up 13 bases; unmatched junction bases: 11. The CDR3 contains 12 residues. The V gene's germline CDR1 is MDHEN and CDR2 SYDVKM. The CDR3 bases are TGTGCCTCCTGGGACAGGGTAATTGGACTGTTTTTT. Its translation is CASWDRVIGLFF.

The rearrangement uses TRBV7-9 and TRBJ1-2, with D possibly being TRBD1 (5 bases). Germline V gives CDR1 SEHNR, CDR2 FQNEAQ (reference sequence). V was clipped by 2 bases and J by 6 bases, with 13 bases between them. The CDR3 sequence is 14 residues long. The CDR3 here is CASSLQGPMDGYTF. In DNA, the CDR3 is TGTGCCAGCAGCTTACAGGGCCCCATGGATGGCTACACCTTC. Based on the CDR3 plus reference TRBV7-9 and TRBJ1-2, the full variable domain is DTGVSQNPRHKITKRGQNVTFRCDPISEHNRLYWYRQTLGQGPEFLTYFQNEAQLEKSRLLSDRFSAERPKGSFSTLEIQRTEQGDSAMYLCASSLQGPMDGYTFGSGTRLTVV.

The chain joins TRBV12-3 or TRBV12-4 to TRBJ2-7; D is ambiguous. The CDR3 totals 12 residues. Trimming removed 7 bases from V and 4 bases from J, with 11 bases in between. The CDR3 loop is CASTTPGYEQYF. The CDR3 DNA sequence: TGTGCCAGCACTACGCCGGGTTACGAGCAGTACTTC.

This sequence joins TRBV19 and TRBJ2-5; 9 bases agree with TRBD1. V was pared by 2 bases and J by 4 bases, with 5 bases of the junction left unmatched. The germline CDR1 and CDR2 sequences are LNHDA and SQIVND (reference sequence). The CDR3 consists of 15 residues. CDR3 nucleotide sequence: TGTGCCAGTAGTATAAGGGACAGGGAGGGAGAGACCCAGTACTTC. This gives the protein CASSIRDREGETQYF. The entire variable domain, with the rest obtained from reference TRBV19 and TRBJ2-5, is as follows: DGGITQSPKYLFRKEGQNVTLSCEQNLNHDAMYWYRQDPGQGLRLIYYSQIVNDFQKGDIAEGYSVSREKKESFPLTVTSAQKNPTAFYLCASSIRDREGETQYFGPGTRLLVL.

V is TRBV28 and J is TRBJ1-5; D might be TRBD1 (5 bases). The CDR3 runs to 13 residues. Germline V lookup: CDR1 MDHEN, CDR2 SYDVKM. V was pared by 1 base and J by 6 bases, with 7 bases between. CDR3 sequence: CASSLSGGQPQHF. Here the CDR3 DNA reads TGTGCCAGCAGTTTATCCGGGGGTCAGCCCCAGCATTTT.

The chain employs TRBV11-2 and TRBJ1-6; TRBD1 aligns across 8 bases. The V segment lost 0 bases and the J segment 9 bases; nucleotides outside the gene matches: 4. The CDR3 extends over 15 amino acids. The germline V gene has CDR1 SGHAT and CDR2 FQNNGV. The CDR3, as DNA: TGTGCCAGCAGCTTAGATGTGGACAGGGCTTCACCCCTCCACTTT. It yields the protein CASSLDVDRASPLHF.

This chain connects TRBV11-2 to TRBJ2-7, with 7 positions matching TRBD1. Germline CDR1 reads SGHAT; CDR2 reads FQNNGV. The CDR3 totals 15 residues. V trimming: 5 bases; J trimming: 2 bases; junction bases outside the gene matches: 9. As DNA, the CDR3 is TGTGCCAGCAGCCCTCGGACAGGTCTCGCCTACGAGCAGTACTTC. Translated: CASSPRTGLAYEQYF.

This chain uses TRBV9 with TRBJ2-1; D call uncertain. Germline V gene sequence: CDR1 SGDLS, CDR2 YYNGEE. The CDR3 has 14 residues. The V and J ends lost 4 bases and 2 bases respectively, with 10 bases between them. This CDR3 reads CASSPRTAYNEQFF. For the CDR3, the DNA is TGTGCCAGCAGCCCCCGGACGGCCTACAATGAGCAGTTCTTC.

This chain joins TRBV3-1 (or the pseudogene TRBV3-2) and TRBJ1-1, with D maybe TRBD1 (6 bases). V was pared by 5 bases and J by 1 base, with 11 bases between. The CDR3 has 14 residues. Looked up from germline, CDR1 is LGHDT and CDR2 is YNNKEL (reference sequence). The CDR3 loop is CASSEGHPNTEAFF. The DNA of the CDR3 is TGTGCCAGCAGCGAGGGACACCCGAACACTGAAGCTTTCTTT.

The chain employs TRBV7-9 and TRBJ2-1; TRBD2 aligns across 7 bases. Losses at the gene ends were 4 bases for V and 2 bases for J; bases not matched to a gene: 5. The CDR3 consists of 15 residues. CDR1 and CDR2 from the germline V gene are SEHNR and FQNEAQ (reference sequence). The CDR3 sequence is CASSSAGVPYNEQFF. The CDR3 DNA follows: TGTGCCAGCAGCTCGGCGGGAGTCCCCTACAATGAGCAGTTCTTC.

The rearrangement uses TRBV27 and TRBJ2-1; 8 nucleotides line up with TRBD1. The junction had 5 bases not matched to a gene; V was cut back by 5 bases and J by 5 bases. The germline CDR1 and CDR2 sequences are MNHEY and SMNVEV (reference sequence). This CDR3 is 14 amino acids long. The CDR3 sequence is CASSMTGVNNEQFF. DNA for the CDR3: TGTGCCAGCAGTATGACAGGGGTTAACAATGAGCAGTTCTTC.

CDR3 residues: CASTPPQLETQYF. CDR3 bases: TGTGCCAGCACCCCGCCCCAGCTAGAGACCCAGTACTTC. V usage is TRBV12-3 or TRBV12-4 and J usage is TRBJ2-5; D remains unclear. V was clipped by 7 bases and J by 4 bases, with 13 bases between them. The length of the CDR3 is 13 residues.

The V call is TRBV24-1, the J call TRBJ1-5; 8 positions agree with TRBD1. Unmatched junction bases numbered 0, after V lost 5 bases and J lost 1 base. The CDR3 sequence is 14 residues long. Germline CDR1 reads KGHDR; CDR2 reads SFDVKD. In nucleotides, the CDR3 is TGTGCCACCAGTGGGACAGGGAGCAATCAGCCCCAGCATTTT. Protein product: CATSGTGSNQPQHF.

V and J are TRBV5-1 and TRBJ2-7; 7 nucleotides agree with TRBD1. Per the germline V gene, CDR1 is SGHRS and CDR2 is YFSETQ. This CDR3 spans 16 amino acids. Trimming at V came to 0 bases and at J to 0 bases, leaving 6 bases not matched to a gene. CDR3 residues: CASSLGSTGSSYEQYF. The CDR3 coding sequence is TGCGCCAGCAGCTTGGGCTCGACAGGGAGCTCCTACGAGCAGTACTTC.

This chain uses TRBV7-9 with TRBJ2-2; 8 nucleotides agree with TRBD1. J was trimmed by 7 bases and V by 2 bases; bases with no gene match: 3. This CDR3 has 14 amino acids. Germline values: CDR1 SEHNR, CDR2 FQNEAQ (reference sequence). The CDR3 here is CASSLPGGIGELFF. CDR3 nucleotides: TGTGCCAGCAGCTTACCAGGGGGCATCGGGGAGCTGTTTTTT.

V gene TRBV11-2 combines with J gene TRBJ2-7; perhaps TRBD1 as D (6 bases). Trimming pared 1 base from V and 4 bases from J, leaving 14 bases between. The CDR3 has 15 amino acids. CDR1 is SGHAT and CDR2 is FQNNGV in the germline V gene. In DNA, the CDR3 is TGTGCCAGCAGCTTAGGGGCAGGGGTCGCGTACGAGCAGTACTTC. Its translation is CASSLGAGVAYEQYF. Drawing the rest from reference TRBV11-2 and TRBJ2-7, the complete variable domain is EAGVAQSPRYKIIEKRQSVAFWCNPISGHATLYWYQQILGQGPKLLIQFQNNGVVDDSQLPKDRFSAERLKGVDSTLKIQPAKLEDSAVYLCASSLGAGVAYEQYFGPGTRLTVT.

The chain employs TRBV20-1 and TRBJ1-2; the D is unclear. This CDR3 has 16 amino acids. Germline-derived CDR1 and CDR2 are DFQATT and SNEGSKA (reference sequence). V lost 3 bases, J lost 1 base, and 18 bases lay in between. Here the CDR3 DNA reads TGCAGTGCTAGTTCAGGTTATTCTCACAATAACTATGGCTACACCTTC. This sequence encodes CSASSGYSHNNYGYTF.

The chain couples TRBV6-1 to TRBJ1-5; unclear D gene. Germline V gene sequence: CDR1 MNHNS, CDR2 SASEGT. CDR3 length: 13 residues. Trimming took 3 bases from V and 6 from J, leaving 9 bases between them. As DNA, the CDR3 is TGTGCCAGCAGTGAGGGGAGGGTTCAGCCCCAGCATTTT. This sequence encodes CASSEGRVQPQHF.